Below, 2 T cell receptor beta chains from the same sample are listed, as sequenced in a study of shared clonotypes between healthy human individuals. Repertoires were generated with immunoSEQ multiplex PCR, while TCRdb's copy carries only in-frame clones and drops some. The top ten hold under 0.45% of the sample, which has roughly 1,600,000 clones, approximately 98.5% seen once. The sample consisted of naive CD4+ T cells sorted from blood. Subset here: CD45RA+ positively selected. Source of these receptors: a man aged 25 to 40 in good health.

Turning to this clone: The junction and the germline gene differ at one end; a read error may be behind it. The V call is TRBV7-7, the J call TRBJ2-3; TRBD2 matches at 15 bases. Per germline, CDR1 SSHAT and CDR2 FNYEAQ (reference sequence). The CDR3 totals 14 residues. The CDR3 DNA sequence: TGTGCTAGCAGCCCGGGACTAGCGGGGGGTACGCAGTATTTT. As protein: CASSPGLAGGTQYF.

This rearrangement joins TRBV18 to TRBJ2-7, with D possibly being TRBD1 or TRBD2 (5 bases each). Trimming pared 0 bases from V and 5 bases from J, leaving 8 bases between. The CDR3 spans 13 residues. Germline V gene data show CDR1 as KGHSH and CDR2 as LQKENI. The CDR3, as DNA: TGTGCCAGCTCACCACCGAGGGGCGACGAGCAGTACTTC. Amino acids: CASSPPRGDEQYF. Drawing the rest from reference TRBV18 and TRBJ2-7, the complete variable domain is NAGVMQNPRHLVRRRGQEARLRCSPMKGHSHVYWYRQLPEEGLKFMVYLQKENIIDESGMPKERFSAEFPKEGPSILRIQQVVRGDSAAYFCASSPPRGDEQYFGPGTRLTVT.